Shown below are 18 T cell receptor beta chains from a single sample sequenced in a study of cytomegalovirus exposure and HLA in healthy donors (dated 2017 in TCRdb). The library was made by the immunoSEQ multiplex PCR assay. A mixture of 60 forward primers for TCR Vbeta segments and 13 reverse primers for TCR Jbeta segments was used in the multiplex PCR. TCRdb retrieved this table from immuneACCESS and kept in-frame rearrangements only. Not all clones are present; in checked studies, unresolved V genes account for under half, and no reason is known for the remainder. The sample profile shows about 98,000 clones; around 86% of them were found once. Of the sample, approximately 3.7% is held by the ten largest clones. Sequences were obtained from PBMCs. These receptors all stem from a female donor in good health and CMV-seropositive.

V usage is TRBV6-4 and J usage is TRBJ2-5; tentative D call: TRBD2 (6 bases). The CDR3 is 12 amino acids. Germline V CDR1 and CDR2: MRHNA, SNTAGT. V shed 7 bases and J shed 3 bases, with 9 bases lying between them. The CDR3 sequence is CASKKREETQYF. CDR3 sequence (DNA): TGTGCCAGCAAAAAGCGGGAAGAGACCCAGTACTTC.

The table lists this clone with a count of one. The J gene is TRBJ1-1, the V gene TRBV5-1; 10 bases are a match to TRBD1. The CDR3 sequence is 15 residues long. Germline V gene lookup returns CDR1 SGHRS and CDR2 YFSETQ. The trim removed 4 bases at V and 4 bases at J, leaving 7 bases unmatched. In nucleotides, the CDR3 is TGCGCCAGCAGCCCGGGACAGGGGTTTGCCACTGAAGCTTTCTTT. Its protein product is CASSPGQGFATEAFF.

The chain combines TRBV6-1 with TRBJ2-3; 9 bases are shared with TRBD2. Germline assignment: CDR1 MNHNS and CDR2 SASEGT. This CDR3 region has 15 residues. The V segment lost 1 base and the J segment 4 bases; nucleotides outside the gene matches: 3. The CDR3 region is CASSEGLAEPDTQYF. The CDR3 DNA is TGTGCCAGCAGTGAAGGACTAGCGGAGCCAGATACGCAGTATTTT.

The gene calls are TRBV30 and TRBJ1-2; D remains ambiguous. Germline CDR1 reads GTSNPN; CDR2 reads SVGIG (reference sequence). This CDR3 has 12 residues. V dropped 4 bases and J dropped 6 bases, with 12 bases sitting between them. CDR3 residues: CAWMGGEDGYTF. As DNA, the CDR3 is TGTGCCTGGATGGGAGGTGAGGATGGCTACACCTTC.

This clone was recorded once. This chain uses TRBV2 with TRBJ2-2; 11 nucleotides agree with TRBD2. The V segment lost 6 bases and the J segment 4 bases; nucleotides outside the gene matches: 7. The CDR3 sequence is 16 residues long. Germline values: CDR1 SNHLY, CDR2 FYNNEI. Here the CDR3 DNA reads TGTGCCAGCAGCCGTATAGCGGGAGGGGGCACCGGGGAGCTGTTTTTT. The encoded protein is CASSRIAGGGTGELFF.

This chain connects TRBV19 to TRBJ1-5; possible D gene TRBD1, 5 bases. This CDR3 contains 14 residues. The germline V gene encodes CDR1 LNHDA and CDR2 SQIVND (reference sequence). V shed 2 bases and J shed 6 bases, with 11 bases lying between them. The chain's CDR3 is CASSIWGETQPQHF. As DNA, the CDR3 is TGTGCCAGTAGTATATGGGGGGAAACTCAGCCCCAGCATTTT.

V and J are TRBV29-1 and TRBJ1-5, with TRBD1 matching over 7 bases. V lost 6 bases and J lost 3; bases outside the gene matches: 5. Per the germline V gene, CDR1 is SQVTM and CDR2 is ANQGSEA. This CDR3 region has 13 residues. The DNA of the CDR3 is TGCAGCGTAGGGCAGGGGGACAATCAGCCCCAGCATTTT. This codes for CSVGQGDNQPQHF.

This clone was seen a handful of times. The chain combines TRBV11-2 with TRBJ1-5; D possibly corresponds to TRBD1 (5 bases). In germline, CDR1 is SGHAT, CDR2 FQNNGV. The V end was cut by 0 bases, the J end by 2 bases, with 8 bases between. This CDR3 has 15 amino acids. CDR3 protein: CASSLDGGRNQPQHF. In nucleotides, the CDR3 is TGTGCCAGCAGCTTAGACGGGGGTCGCAATCAGCCCCAGCATTTT. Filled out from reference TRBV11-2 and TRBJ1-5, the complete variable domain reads EAGVAQSPRYKIIEKRQSVAFWCNPISGHATLYWYQQILGQGPKLLIQFQNNGVVDDSQLPKDRFSAERLKGVDSTLKIQPAKLEDSAVYLCASSLDGGRNQPQHFGDGTRLSIL.

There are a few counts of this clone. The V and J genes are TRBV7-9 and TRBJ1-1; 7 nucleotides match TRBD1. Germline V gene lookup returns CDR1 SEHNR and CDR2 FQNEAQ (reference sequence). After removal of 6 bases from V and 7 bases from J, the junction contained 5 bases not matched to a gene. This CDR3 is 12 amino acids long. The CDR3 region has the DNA TGTGCCAGCAGTCATAGACAGGGTGAAGCTTTCTTT. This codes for CASSHRQGEAFF. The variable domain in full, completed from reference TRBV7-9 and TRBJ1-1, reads DTGVSQNPRHKITKRGQNVTFRCDPISEHNRLYWYRQTLGQGPEFLTYFQNEAQLEKSRLLSDRFSAERPKGSFSTLEIQRTEQGDSAMYLCASSHRQGEAFFGQGTRLTVV.

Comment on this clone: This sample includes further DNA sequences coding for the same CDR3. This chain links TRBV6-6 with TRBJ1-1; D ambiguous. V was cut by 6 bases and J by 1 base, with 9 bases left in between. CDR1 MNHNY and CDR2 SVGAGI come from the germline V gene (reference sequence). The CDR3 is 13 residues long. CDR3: CASSRQSNTEAFF. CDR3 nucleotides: TGTGCCAGCAGCAGGCAGTCGAACACTGAAGCTTTCTTT.

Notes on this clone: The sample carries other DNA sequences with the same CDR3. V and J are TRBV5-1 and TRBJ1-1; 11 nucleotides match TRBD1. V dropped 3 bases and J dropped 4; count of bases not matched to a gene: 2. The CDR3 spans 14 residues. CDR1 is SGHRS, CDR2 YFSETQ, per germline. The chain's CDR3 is CASSSGTGGTEAFF. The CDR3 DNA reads TGCGCCAGCAGCTCGGGGACAGGGGGCACTGAAGCTTTCTTT.

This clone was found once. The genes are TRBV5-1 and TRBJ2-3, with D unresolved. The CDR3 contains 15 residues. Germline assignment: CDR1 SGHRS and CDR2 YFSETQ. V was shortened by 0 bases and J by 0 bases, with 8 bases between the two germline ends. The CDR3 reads CASSLGLPSTDTQYF. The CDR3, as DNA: TGCGCCAGCAGCTTGGGGCTTCCTAGCACAGATACGCAGTATTTT.

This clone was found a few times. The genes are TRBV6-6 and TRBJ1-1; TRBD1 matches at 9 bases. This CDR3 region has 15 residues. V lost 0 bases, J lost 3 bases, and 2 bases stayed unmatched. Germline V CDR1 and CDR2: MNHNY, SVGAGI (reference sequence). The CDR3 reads CASSYSWTGDTEAFF. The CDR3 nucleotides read TGTGCCAGCAGTTACTCGTGGACAGGGGACACTGAAGCTTTCTTT.

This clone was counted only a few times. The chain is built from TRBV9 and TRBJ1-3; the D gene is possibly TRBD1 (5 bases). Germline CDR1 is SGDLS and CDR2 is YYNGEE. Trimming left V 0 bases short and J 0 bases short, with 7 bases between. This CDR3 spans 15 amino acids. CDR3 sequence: CASSVGTFSGNTIYF. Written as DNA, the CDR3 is TGTGCCAGCAGCGTAGGGACATTCTCTGGAAACACCATATATTTT.

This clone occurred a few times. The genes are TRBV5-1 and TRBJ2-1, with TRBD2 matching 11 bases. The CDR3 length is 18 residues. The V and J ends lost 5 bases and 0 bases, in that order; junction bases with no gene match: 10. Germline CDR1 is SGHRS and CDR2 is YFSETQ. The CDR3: CASRRGTSGTLSYNEQFF. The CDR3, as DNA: TGCGCCAGCAGGCGGGGGACTAGCGGAACCCTCTCCTACAATGAGCAGTTCTTC.

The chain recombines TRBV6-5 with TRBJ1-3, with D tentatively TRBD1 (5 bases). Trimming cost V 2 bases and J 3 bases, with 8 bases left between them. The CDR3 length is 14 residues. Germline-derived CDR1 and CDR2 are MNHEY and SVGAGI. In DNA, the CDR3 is TGTGCCAGCAGTTACAGGGGAAGTGGAAACACCATATATTTT. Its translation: CASSYRGSGNTIYF.

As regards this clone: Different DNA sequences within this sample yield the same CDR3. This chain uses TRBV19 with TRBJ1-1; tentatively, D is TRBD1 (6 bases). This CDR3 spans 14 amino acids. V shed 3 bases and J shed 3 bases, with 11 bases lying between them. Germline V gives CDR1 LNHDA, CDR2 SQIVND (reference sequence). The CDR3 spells CASSIWGLDTEAFF. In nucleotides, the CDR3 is TGTGCCAGTAGTATCTGGGGGCTTGACACTGAAGCTTTCTTT.

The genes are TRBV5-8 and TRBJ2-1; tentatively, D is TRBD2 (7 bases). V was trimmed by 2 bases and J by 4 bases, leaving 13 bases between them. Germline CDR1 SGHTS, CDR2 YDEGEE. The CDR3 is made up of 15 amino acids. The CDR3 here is CASSFTGGNYNEQFF. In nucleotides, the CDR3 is TGTGCCAGCAGCTTTACGGGGGGCAATTACAATGAGCAGTTCTTC.